The 2 T cell receptor beta chains reported below all come from one sample, sequenced in a study of regulatory T cells in long-lasting Graves disease. Time point specified: persistent/refractory GD, antithyroid drugs over 5 years with positive TRAb. Preparation of the TCR library used RNA extracted from PBMCs. Arm-PCR with iRepertoire HTBI primers amplified the CDR3 regions for these TCR beta libraries. Via MiXCR, TCRdb re-called the multiplex PCR reads, giving one row per CDR3 protein. Counted here are 450,000 or so distinct CDR3 sequences, less than 25% occurring once; the ten biggest clones make up over 7.5%. Sequenced material: peripheral blood mononuclear cells (PBMCs), taken when the disease was refractory, from a patient treated with antithyroid drugs. These receptors were taken from a female donor with Graves disease.

This clonotype was observed at least ten times. This chain joins TRBV2 and TRBJ2-4; D unclear. V lost 7 bases to trimming and J lost 5 bases, with 15 bases between them. Germline loops: CDR1 SNHLY, CDR2 FYNNEI. The CDR3 spans 14 residues. The CDR3 DNA follows: TGTGCCAGCAATGCGGTGGCGGCCCAAAACATTCAGTACTTC. Translating gives CASNAVAAQNIQYF. The variable domain in full, completed from reference TRBV2 and TRBJ2-4, reads EPEVTQTPSHQVTQMGQEVILRCVPISNHLYFYWYRQILGQKVEFLVSFYNNEISEKSEIFDDQFSVERPDGSNFTLKIRSTKLEDSAMYFCASNAVAAQNIQYFGAGTRLSVL.

The V call is TRBV6-2 or TRBV6-3, the J call TRBJ2-7; 10 bases align to TRBD2. There are 15 residues in the CDR3. The germline V gene has CDR1 MNHEY and CDR2 SVGEGT. With V trimmed by 2 bases and J by 6 bases, 7 bases remained unmatched. CDR3 loop: CASSYNPSGRLEQYF. The CDR3 nucleotides are TGTGCCAGCAGTTACAACCCTAGCGGGAGACTCGAGCAGTACTTC.